This entry lists 7 T cell receptor beta chains sequenced from one sample in a study of identical twins. Using its own MiXCR run on the 5' RACE reads, TCRdb lists one record per CDR3 protein. The sample shows 450,000 to 600,000 distinct CDR3 sequences, about a fifth of them seen only once. The same sample was also studied in work on yellow fever vaccine responses in identical twins.

Sequenced material: CD4+ T cells sorted from blood. The receptors were gathered from a woman between 18 and 29 years old in good health.

The genes are TRBV29-1 and TRBJ2-5, with 7 bases identical to TRBD2. V gave up 7 bases and J gave up 0 bases; unmatched junction bases: 5. CDR3 length: 13 residues. Germline V lookup: CDR1 SQVTM, CDR2 ANQGSEA. CDR3 coding DNA: TGCAGCGGACAGCGGGATCACCAAGAGACCCAGTACTTC. It encodes CSGQRDHQETQYF.

This clonotype appeared a few times. This rearrangement joins TRBV20-1 to TRBJ2-4; 7 bases align to TRBD1. Germline lookup yields CDR1 DFQATT and CDR2 SNEGSKA (reference sequence). The CDR3 totals 13 residues. Losses at the gene ends were 3 bases for V and 5 bases for J; bases not matched to a gene: 4. The CDR3 nucleotides are TGCAGTGCTAGTAGACAGGGTCAAAACATTCAGTACTTC. This encodes CSASRQGQNIQYF.

The CDR3 DNA follows: TGTGCCAGCAGTTTAGTCATGGTAGCGGGAATCGAGCAGTTCTTC. Protein sequence: CASSLVMVAGIEQFF. The chain combines TRBV12-3 or TRBV12-4 with TRBJ2-1; 8 bases align to TRBD2. This CDR3 comprises 15 residues. With V trimmed by 1 base and J by 10 bases, 9 bases remained unmatched.

This rearrangement joins TRBV5-1 to TRBJ2-5; D is uncertain. Germline V gives CDR1 SGHRS, CDR2 YFSETQ. The V end lost 1 base, the J end lost 2 bases, and 9 bases lay between the germline ends. The CDR3 loop spans 14 amino acids. In DNA form, the CDR3 reads TGCGCCAGCAGCTTGAGTTTCAATCAAGAGACCCAGTACTTC. It is translated as CASSLSFNQETQYF.

The chain combines TRBV5-1 with TRBJ1-3, with D unclear. V gave up 4 bases and J gave up 0 bases, with 5 bases separating them. Germline values: CDR1 SGHRS, CDR2 YFSETQ. The CDR3 loop spans 13 amino acids. CDR3 nucleotides: TGCGCCAGCAGCGCGGACTCTGGAAACACCATATATTTT. This sequence encodes CASSADSGNTIYF.

This clonotype showed up just a few times. This CDR3 is CASGPTSGPYEQYF. CDR3 sequence (DNA): TGTGCCAGCGGGCCAACTAGCGGTCCGTACGAGCAGTACTTC. The chain joins TRBV12-3 or TRBV12-4 to TRBJ2-7, with 8 nucleotides matching TRBD2. The V and J ends lost 8 bases and 4 bases, in that order; junction bases with no gene match: 10. The CDR3 is made up of 14 amino acids.

The chain has TRBV20-1 and TRBJ2-1; D could derive from TRBD1 or TRBD2 (6 bases each). In germline, CDR1 is DFQATT, CDR2 SNEGSKA (reference sequence). The CDR3 length is 12 residues. V dropped 3 bases and J dropped 9 bases, with 12 bases sitting between them. CDR3 residues: CSASGGRLEQFF. In DNA, the CDR3 is TGCAGTGCTAGCGGGGGCCGGCTTGAGCAGTTCTTC.